The 4 T cell receptor beta chains below all came from one sample that was sequenced in a study of post-analysis software for immune sequencing data. The study's findings and limits: The study found TRBV5-6, TRBV5-1 and TRBV20-1 among a handful of TRBV segments more frequent in patients than controls.

No antigen has been identified for these receptors. Unique-molecular-identifier-tagged TCR beta cDNA libraries were used. TCRdb reanalysed the PCR reads using MiXCR and keeps one entry per CDR3 protein. Found here are approximately 460,000 distinct CDR3 sequences, approximately 45% of them singletons; the top ten hold 9% to 13%. Sample: blood. The source is a girl aged 10 to 17 with multiple sclerosis.

V and J are TRBV18 and TRBJ2-5; D call uncertain. V lost 0 bases to trimming and J lost 2 bases, with 10 bases between them. Germline V gene data show CDR1 as KGHSH and CDR2 as LQKENI. This CDR3 comprises 15 residues. The CDR3 loop is CASSPPVSLQETQYF. In nucleotides, the CDR3 is TGTGCCAGCTCACCACCGGTCAGCCTTCAAGAGACCCAGTACTTC. Complete variable domain (other parts from reference TRBV18 and TRBJ2-5): NAGVMQNPRHLVRRRGQEARLRCSPMKGHSHVYWYRQLPEEGLKFMVYLQKENIIDESGMPKERFSAEFPKEGPSILRIQQVVRGDSAAYFCASSPPVSLQETQYFGPGTRLLVL.

The chain links TRBV6-5 to TRBJ2-7, with D perhaps matching TRBD1 or TRBD2 (6 bases each). Trimming left V 0 bases short and J 5 bases short, with 14 bases between. Germline V gene sequence: CDR1 MNHEY, CDR2 SVGAGI. The CDR3 runs 15 residues. The CDR3 bases are TGTGCCAGCAGTTACTCATCGGGGGCTGCGAACGAGCAGTACTTC. Amino acid sequence: CASSYSSGAANEQYF.

V usage is TRBV5-6 and J usage is TRBJ1-5; no clear D gene. V lost 0 bases to trimming and J lost 4 bases, with 8 bases between them. Germline V gene data show CDR1 as SGHDT and CDR2 as YYEEEE. The CDR3 extends over 14 amino acids. The CDR3 loop is CASSLDGVNQPQHF. The CDR3 DNA sequence: TGTGCCAGCAGCTTGGACGGGGTAAATCAGCCCCAGCATTTT.

V and J are TRBV12-3 or TRBV12-4 and TRBJ2-7; D unresolved. Trimming stripped 6 bases from V and 3 bases from J, with 15 bases between. The CDR3 runs 14 residues. The CDR3 DNA sequence: TGTGCCAGCAGACTAACGGCGGCGGACTACGAGCAGTACTTC. As protein: CASRLTAADYEQYF.